Shown below are 18 T cell receptor beta chains from a single sample sequenced in a study of shared clonotypes between healthy human individuals. Generated by immunoSEQ multiplex PCR, the TCRdb table keeps only in-frame clones and is missing some. The sample has about 2.4 million clones; roughly 93% are singletons. Sample: naive CD4+ T cells from PBMCs. The subset is: CD45RA+ positively selected. These receptors were obtained from a young man in good health. Some clones in this sample may be carry-over from other donors' samples.

V usage is TRBV28 and J usage is TRBJ1-2; the match to TRBD1 covers 8 bases. Looked up from germline, CDR1 is MDHEN and CDR2 is SYDVKM. V dropped 2 bases and J dropped 5; count of bases not matched to a gene: 10. CDR3 length equals 16 residues. In DNA, the CDR3 is TGTGCCAGCAGTTTAGGGGGACAGGATCCGGGGTATGGCTACACCTTC. It codes for CASSLGGQDPGYGYTF.

V and J are TRBV9 and TRBJ2-3, with a tentative D call TRBD2 (5 bases). CDR1 and CDR2 from the germline V gene are SGDLS and YYNGEE. This CDR3 is built from 14 residues. Between the trimmed V and J ends, which lost 2 bases and 4 bases, there was a span of 11 bases. The CDR3 protein is CASSVAQRADTQYF. The CDR3 bases are TGTGCCAGCAGCGTGGCCCAGAGGGCAGATACGCAGTATTTT.

The chain couples TRBV11-2 to TRBJ2-3, with 8 positions matching TRBD2. V dropped 4 bases and J dropped 0; count of bases not matched to a gene: 6. In germline, CDR1 is SGHAT, CDR2 FQNNGV. The length of the CDR3 is 16 residues. The CDR3 spells CASSSIGGRSTDTQYF. The CDR3 coding sequence is TGTGCCAGCAGCTCTATAGGCGGGAGGAGCACAGATACGCAGTATTTT.

This clone was seen just once. V is TRBV30 and J is TRBJ2-3; a possible D gene is TRBD2 (6 bases). V gave up 5 bases and J gave up 1 base, with 16 bases separating them. Germline CDR1 is GTSNPN and CDR2 is SVGIG (reference sequence). The CDR3 extends over 15 amino acids. CDR3 nucleotide sequence: TGTGCCTGGGGGTTCGGACCGGGGGGCACAGATACGCAGTATTTT. Protein: CAWGFGPGGTDTQYF.

This clone has more than one count but fewer than ten. This chain connects TRBV13 to TRBJ1-1; 8 positions agree with TRBD1. Trimming at V came to 3 bases and at J to 5 bases, leaving 2 bases not matched to a gene. Germline CDR1 is PRHDT and CDR2 is FYEKMQ (reference sequence). The CDR3 consists of 13 residues. The CDR3 region is CASSFGQGTEAFF. The CDR3 region has the DNA TGTGCCAGCAGCTTTGGACAGGGAACTGAAGCTTTCTTT.

This chain joins TRBV5-1 and TRBJ2-5; D is ambiguous. Looked up from germline, CDR1 is SGHRS and CDR2 is YFSETQ. The CDR3 loop spans 13 amino acids. Trimming pared 4 bases from V and 1 base from J, leaving 8 bases between. The CDR3 sequence is CASSQATQETQYF. The DNA for the CDR3 is TGCGCCAGCAGCCAAGCCACCCAAGAGACCCAGTACTTC.

This clone was counted a few times. In the same sample, other DNA sequences code for this CDR3. V and J are TRBV28 and TRBJ2-7, with a weak D call TRBD2 (5 bases). The CDR3 extends over 12 amino acids. V dropped 2 bases and J dropped 3 bases, with 5 bases sitting between them. Per germline, CDR1 MDHEN and CDR2 SYDVKM. The CDR3 sequence is CASSLRGYEQYF. The CDR3, as DNA: TGTGCCAGCAGTTTACGGGGCTACGAGCAGTACTTC. Variable domain in full (rest from reference TRBV28 and TRBJ2-7): DVKVTQSSRYLVKRTGEKVFLECVQDMDHENMFWYRQDPGLGLRLIYFSYDVKMKEKGDIPEGYSVSREKKERFSLILESASTNQTSMYLCASSLRGYEQYFGPGTRLTVT.

The V gene is TRBV5-1, the J gene TRBJ1-1; 11 bases align to TRBD1. V dropped 4 bases and J dropped 4; count of bases not matched to a gene: 6. Germline loops: CDR1 SGHRS, CDR2 YFSETQ. The length of the CDR3 is 15 residues. The CDR3 DNA sequence: TGCGCCAGCAGCCCCTGGGACAGGGGGGTCACTGAAGCTTTCTTT. It codes for CASSPWDRGVTEAFF. Combining the CDR3 with reference TRBV5-1 and TRBJ1-1 gives the whole variable domain KAGVTQTPRYLIKTRGQQVTLSCSPISGHRSVSWYQQTPGQGLQFLFEYFSETQRNKGNFPGRFSGRQFSNSRSEMNVSTLELGDSALYLCASSPWDRGVTEAFFGQGTRLTVV.

This clone was counted a single time. The V gene is TRBV5-1, the J gene TRBJ2-3, with D possibly TRBD1 on 6 matching bases. The V and J ends lost 4 bases and 3 bases respectively, with 12 bases between them. The CDR3 runs to 14 residues. Germline V lookup: CDR1 SGHRS, CDR2 YFSETQ. Here the CDR3 DNA reads TGCGCCAGCAGCCCGGACAGCTATACAGATACGCAGTATTTT. Protein sequence: CASSPDSYTDTQYF. Looking up the rest from reference TRBV5-1 and TRBJ2-3 gives the full variable domain: KAGVTQTPRYLIKTRGQQVTLSCSPISGHRSVSWYQQTPGQGLQFLFEYFSETQRNKGNFPGRFSGRQFSNSRSEMNVSTLELGDSALYLCASSPDSYTDTQYFGPGTRLTVL.

The rearrangement uses TRBV28 and TRBJ1-5; weak D call: TRBD1 (5 bases). Between the trimmed V and J ends, which lost 5 bases and 2 bases, there was a span of 19 bases. The CDR3 is 17 amino acids. The V gene's germline CDR1 is MDHEN and CDR2 SYDVKM. The CDR3 DNA follows: TGTGCCAGCAGTAACTACAGGTCCCACTCGGGCAATCAGCCCCAGCATTTT. Translating it yields CASSNYRSHSGNQPQHF.

V usage is TRBV4-1 and J usage is TRBJ2-7; D possibly corresponds to TRBD2 (7 bases). The CDR3 has 14 amino acids. V was shortened by 4 bases and J by 4 bases, with 14 bases between the two germline ends. The germline V gene encodes CDR1 MGHRA and CDR2 YSYEKL. The CDR3 sequence: CASSLSGRGYEQYF. In DNA, the CDR3 is TGCGCCAGCAGCCTATCAGGGAGGGGGTACGAGCAGTACTTC.

V and J are TRBV11-2 and TRBJ2-1; TRBD1 matches 7 bases. CDR1 is SGHAT, CDR2 FQNNGV, per germline. The CDR3 runs 18 residues. V was clipped by 0 bases and J by 2 bases; unmatched bases: 10. CDR3 coding DNA: TGTGCCAGCAGCTTAGATACCCCGACAGGGATCCCCTACAATGAGCAGTTCTTC. Its translation: CASSLDTPTGIPYNEQFF. Filled out from reference TRBV11-2 and TRBJ2-1, the complete variable domain reads EAGVAQSPRYKIIEKRQSVAFWCNPISGHATLYWYQQILGQGPKLLIQFQNNGVVDDSQLPKDRFSAERLKGVDSTLKIQPAKLEDSAVYLCASSLDTPTGIPYNEQFFGPGTRLTVL.

This chain links TRBV25-1 with TRBJ1-4; D gene uncertain. Germline V lookup: CDR1 MGHDK, CDR2 SYGVNS. This CDR3 has 13 amino acids. Trimming took 0 bases from V and 6 from J, leaving 5 bases between them. The CDR3 DNA follows: TGTGCCAGCAGTGAATATTACGATGAAAAACTGTTTTTT. This encodes CASSEYYDEKLFF. Full variable domain (remainder filled in from reference TRBV25-1 and TRBJ1-4): EADIYQTPRYLVIGTGKKITLECSQTMGHDKMYWYQQDPGMELHLIHYSYGVNSTEKGDLSSESTVSRIRTEHFPLTLESARPSHTSQYLCASSEYYDEKLFFGSGTQLSVL.

This chain uses TRBV15 with TRBJ2-7; D not certain. The CDR3 has 14 residues. Germline CDR1 is LNHNV and CDR2 is YYDKDF (reference sequence). Trimming pared 0 bases from V and 6 bases from J, leaving 12 bases between. The CDR3 DNA reads TGTGCCACCAGCAGAGAAGGAAATTTGGGCGAGCAGTACTTC. It specifies CATSREGNLGEQYF.

This clone was seen just once. CDR3 in DNA: TGTGCCAGCAGCCCAGGGATTAACACCGGGGAGCTGTTTTTT. It is translated as CASSPGINTGELFF. The chain combines TRBV11-2 with TRBJ2-2, with D perhaps TRBD1 (5 bases). This CDR3 comprises 14 residues. Trimming shortened V by 5 bases and J by 2 bases, and 9 bases separated the two germline ends. Germline CDR1 and CDR2: SGHAT and FQNNGV. Combining the CDR3 with reference TRBV11-2 and TRBJ2-2 gives the whole variable domain EAGVAQSPRYKIIEKRQSVAFWCNPISGHATLYWYQQILGQGPKLLIQFQNNGVVDDSQLPKDRFSAERLKGVDSTLKIQPAKLEDSAVYLCASSPGINTGELFFGEGSRLTVL.

Notes on this clone: Other nucleotide sequences from this sample produce the same CDR3. The chain has TRBV5-1 and TRBJ2-4; D is unclear. CDR1 is SGHRS, CDR2 YFSETQ, per germline. This CDR3 is 14 amino acids long. Trimming stripped 0 bases from V and 1 base from J, with 5 bases between. In DNA form, the CDR3 reads TGCGCCAGCAGCTTGGATGGTGCCAAAAACATTCAGTACTTC. Protein sequence: CASSLDGAKNIQYF.

About this clone: Other DNA sequences within the sample encode an identical CDR3. The J gene is TRBJ2-3, the V gene TRBV12-5; TRBD1 or TRBD2 may be the D gene (5 bases each). V gave up 3 bases and J gave up 0 bases, with 7 bases separating them. The CDR3 contains 14 residues. Germline V gene sequence: CDR1 LGHNT, CDR2 FRNRAP. CDR3 loop: CASGLEGSTDTQYF. The CDR3 DNA is TGTGCTAGTGGTTTAGAGGGGAGCACAGATACGCAGTATTTT.

The chain recombines TRBV6-5 with TRBJ1-2; 7 bases are a match to TRBD1. Looked up from germline, CDR1 is MNHEY and CDR2 is SVGAGI. V was clipped by 4 bases and J by 2 bases; unmatched bases: 7. The CDR3 has 15 amino acids. CDR3 residues: CASSFLTGPNYGYTF. In DNA, the CDR3 is TGTGCCAGCAGTTTCCTGACAGGGCCCAACTATGGCTACACCTTC.